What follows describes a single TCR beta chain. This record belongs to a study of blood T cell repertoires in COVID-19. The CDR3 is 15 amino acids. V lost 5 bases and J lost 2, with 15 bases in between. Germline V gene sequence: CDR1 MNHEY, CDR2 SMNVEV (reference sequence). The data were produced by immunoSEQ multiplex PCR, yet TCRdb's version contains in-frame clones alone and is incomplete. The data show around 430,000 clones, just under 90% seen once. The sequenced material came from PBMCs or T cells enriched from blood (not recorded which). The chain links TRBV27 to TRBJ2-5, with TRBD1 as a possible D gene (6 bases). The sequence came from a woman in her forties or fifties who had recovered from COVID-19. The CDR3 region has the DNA TGTGCCAGCAGTACTCCGGGACATCATCAAGAGACCCAGTACTTC. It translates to CASSTPGHHQETQYF.